The 26 T cell receptor beta chains given below trace back to one sample, sequenced in a study of T cells in Graves' hyperthyroidism and ophthalmopathy. TCR beta CDR3 regions were amplified from RNA. The HTBI primer set served for first-round RT-PCR of the TCR CDR3. TCRdb passed the multiplex PCR reads through MiXCR, listing each CDR3 protein once. Of approximately 690,000 distinct CDR3 sequences listed, under 25% are singletons. Sequencing was done on a sample of blood. These receptors originate from a man aged 30-40 years with Graves' ophthalmopathy.

This clonotype showed up many times. The chain links TRBV28 to TRBJ1-1; 8 nucleotides match TRBD1. The CDR3 consists of 16 residues. Losses at the gene ends were 4 bases for V and 4 bases for J; bases not matched to a gene: 11. Per the germline V gene, CDR1 is MDHEN and CDR2 is SYDVKM. The CDR3 spells CASSYRPGGILTEAFF. DNA of the CDR3: TGTGCCAGCAGTTACCGGCCAGGGGGCATTCTCACTGAAGCTTTCTTT.

The table lists this clonotype with many counts. This chain connects TRBV2 to TRBJ1-1; 7 nucleotides line up with TRBD1. This CDR3 comprises 14 residues. Trimming at V came to 4 bases and at J to 4 bases, leaving 6 bases not matched to a gene. CDR1 is SNHLY and CDR2 is FYNNEI in the germline V gene. The CDR3 DNA reads as TGTGCCAGCAGTGGATTTGACAGGGTCACTGAAGCTTTCTTT. Translation gives CASSGFDRVTEAFF.

CDR3 sequence (DNA): TGTGCCAGCAGCTTGGAGGGCGGGCAACCCGCTTGGGAGCAGTTCTTC. Residues: CASSLEGGQPAWEQFF. The chain uses TRBV5-6 and TRBJ2-1, with D possibly being TRBD2 (5 bases). V dropped 0 bases and J dropped 10 bases, with 20 bases sitting between them. The CDR3 extends over 16 amino acids. Germline values: CDR1 SGHDT, CDR2 YYEEEE.

This clonotype occurred many times. The chain links TRBV28 to TRBJ2-3, with 7 bases lining up with TRBD2. The trim removed 3 bases at V and 0 bases at J, leaving 3 bases unmatched. Looked up from germline, CDR1 is MDHEN and CDR2 is SYDVKM. The CDR3 is 15 residues long. CDR3 amino acids: CASSFMRGSTDTQYF. CDR3 bases: TGTGCCAGCAGTTTTATGCGGGGGAGCACAGATACGCAGTATTTT.

Note on this clonotype: A clone one base away is much larger, so this may be a read error. The V call is TRBV6-1, the J call TRBJ2-7; D may be TRBD2 (5 bases). The germline V gene has CDR1 MNHNS and CDR2 SASEGT. Trimming pared 7 bases from V and 2 bases from J, leaving 9 bases between. The CDR3 contains 12 residues. The DNA for the CDR3 is TGTGCCAGCAACGCGGGCCCCTACGAGCAGTACTTC. Translation gives CASNAGPYEQYF.

The genes are TRBV19 and TRBJ2-1; 10 bases fit TRBD2. The length of the CDR3 is 16 residues. V lost 4 bases and J lost 1; bases outside the gene matches: 4. Germline V CDR1 and CDR2: LNHDA, SQIVND (reference sequence). CDR3 region: CASSSLLAGSYNEQFF. The CDR3 coding sequence is TGTGCCAGTAGTAGCCTACTAGCGGGATCCTACAATGAGCAGTTCTTC. The entire variable domain, with the rest obtained from reference TRBV19 and TRBJ2-1, is as follows: DGGITQSPKYLFRKEGQNVTLSCEQNLNHDAMYWYRQDPGQGLRLIYYSQIVNDFQKGDIAEGYSVSREKKESFPLTVTSAQKNPTAFYLCASSSLLAGSYNEQFFGPGTRLTVL.

The V call is TRBV6-1, the J call TRBJ1-5, with unresolved D. Germline CDR1 reads MNHNS; CDR2 reads SASEGT. V was pared by 5 bases and J by 0 bases, with 11 bases between. This CDR3 region has 15 residues. Here the CDR3 DNA reads TGTGCCAGCAGTCAATTACGTCCTAGCAATCAGCCCCAGCATTTT. Amino acid sequence: CASSQLRPSNQPQHF.

The chain uses TRBV9 and TRBJ2-5, with D possibly matching TRBD1 (5 bases). The V end was cut by 0 bases, the J end by 1 base, with 13 bases between. CDR3 size: 16 residues. Per germline, CDR1 SGDLS and CDR2 YYNGEE. In DNA form, the CDR3 reads TGTGCCAGCAGCGTAGCGCCGACAGTTTCCCAAGAGACCCAGTACTTC. Protein product: CASSVAPTVSQETQYF. The variable domain in full, completed from reference TRBV9 and TRBJ2-5, reads DSGVTQTPKHLITATGQRVTLRCSPRSGDLSVYWYQQSLDQGLQFLIQYYNGEERAKGNILERFSAQQFPDLHSELNLSSLELGDSALYFCASSVAPTVSQETQYFGPGTRLLVL.

J is TRBJ2-3 and V is TRBV7-8; no definite D call. Germline CDR1 reads SGHVS; CDR2 reads FQNEAQ. This CDR3 comprises 19 residues. The germline V and J ends were trimmed by 5 bases and 2 bases, with 26 bases remaining between them. The CDR3 DNA reads as TGTGCCAGCAGCCAACCCCTTCAAGCGACAACCAAATACACAGATACGCAGTATTTT. It translates to CASSQPLQATTKYTDTQYF.

The genes are TRBV10-3 and TRBJ2-3, with TRBD1 identical over 7 bases. The CDR3 extends over 15 amino acids. Germline V gene data show CDR1 as ENHRY and CDR2 as SYGVKD. With 6 bases clipped from V and 0 bases from J, the junction kept 6 bases outside the gene matches. The CDR3 is CAIRAQTGSTDTQYF. The CDR3 DNA is TGTGCCATCAGAGCCCAGACAGGGAGCACAGATACGCAGTATTTT.

In this sample, this clonotype turned up a few times. The chain links TRBV2 to TRBJ2-3; TRBD2 aligns across 15 bases. CDR1 and CDR2 (germline): SNHLY, FYNNEI. V was clipped by 2 bases and J by 3 bases; unmatched bases: 9. The CDR3 runs 19 residues. CDR3 nucleotides: TGTGCCAGCAGTGAATTGGGACTAGCGGGAGGATTGGGGACAGATACGCAGTATTTT. Translated: CASSELGLAGGLGTDTQYF.

Many counts were recorded for this clonotype. At one end the junction does not follow the germline gene, possibly because of a read error. CDR3: CAISEWTGGTEAFF. The DNA of the CDR3 is TGTGCCATCAGCGAGTGGACAGGGGGAACTGAAGCTTTCTTT. This rearrangement joins TRBV10-3 to TRBJ1-1; 10 bases agree with TRBD1. This CDR3 spans 14 amino acids. Germline CDR1 is ENHRY and CDR2 is SYGVKD.

The chain recombines TRBV19 with TRBJ1-5, with a possible D match to TRBD1 (5 bases). The CDR3 sequence is 15 residues long. V was shortened by 9 bases and J by 0 bases, with 15 bases between the two germline ends. Germline CDR1 LNHDA, CDR2 SQIVND (reference sequence). CDR3: CASHKAGNSNQPQHF. The CDR3 DNA is TGTGCCAGCCACAAGGCAGGGAATAGCAATCAGCCCCAGCATTTT.

This clonotype was observed at least ten times. The chain combines TRBV6-1 with TRBJ2-2, with TRBD1 matching over 7 bases. The junction had 8 bases not matched to a gene; V was cut back by 10 bases and J by 6 bases. Germline loops: CDR1 MNHNS, CDR2 SASEGT. The CDR3 sequence is 13 residues long. CDR3 loop: CATNRGSAGELFF. Written as DNA, the CDR3 is TGTGCCACCAACAGGGGTTCGGCCGGGGAGCTGTTTTTT.

This clonotype was seen repeatedly, ten times or more. The chain joins TRBV27 to TRBJ2-5; D perhaps matches TRBD1 (7 bases). The CDR3 consists of 16 residues. V was cut by 4 bases and J by 4 bases, with 19 bases left in between. Germline V lookup: CDR1 MNHEY, CDR2 SMNVEV (reference sequence). CDR3 sequence reads: CASSSTGTGKGETQYF. In DNA, the CDR3 is TGTGCCAGCAGTTCGACAGGGACTGGAAAAGGAGAGACCCAGTACTTC.

This chain links TRBV11-2 with TRBJ1-1; D not resolved. V lost 5 bases, J lost 7 bases, and 17 bases lay in between. The CDR3 is 14 residues long. Germline CDR1 and CDR2: SGHAT and FQNNGV. The CDR3 loop is CASSIRGPAGEAFF. The DNA for the CDR3 is TGTGCCAGCAGCATTAGAGGGCCTGCGGGTGAAGCTTTCTTT.

In this sample, this clonotype turned up a few times. The chain joins TRBV20-1 to TRBJ2-6, with D possibly called TRBD1 or TRBD2 (6 bases each). Germline assignment: CDR1 DFQATT and CDR2 SNEGSKA (reference sequence). The CDR3 is 14 residues long. The germline V and J ends were trimmed by 2 bases and 4 bases, with 9 bases remaining between them. In nucleotides, the CDR3 is TGCAGTGCTAGAAGGGGGGAAGGGGCCAACGTCCTGACTTTC. Its protein is CSARRGEGANVLTF.

This clonotype has more than one count but fewer than ten. This chain connects TRBV4-3 to TRBJ1-1, with D unresolved. The ends were cut back, 3 bases at V and 4 bases at J, with 12 bases in the middle. Germline V gives CDR1 LGHNA, CDR2 YSLEER. The CDR3 loop spans 14 amino acids. The CDR3 protein is CASSQSGKGTEAFF. The CDR3 DNA is TGCGCCAGCAGCCAGTCCGGAAAAGGCACTGAAGCTTTCTTT.

This clonotype was counted only a few times. The chain employs TRBV19 and TRBJ2-1, with D perhaps matching TRBD2 (6 bases). In germline, CDR1 is LNHDA, CDR2 SQIVND (reference sequence). V lost 2 bases and J lost 7, with 18 bases in between. There are 16 residues in the CDR3. The CDR3 bases are TGTGCCAGTAGTATATTCCTAGCGTTAGGAGGGAATGAGCAGTTCTTC. This gives the protein CASSIFLALGGNEQFF.

This chain connects TRBV5-5 to TRBJ2-2; no reliable D call. The CDR3 spans 15 residues. The ends were cut back, 2 bases at V and 3 bases at J, with 11 bases in the middle. Germline loops: CDR1 SGHKS, CDR2 YYEKEE (reference sequence). The CDR3 DNA reads as TGTGCCAGCAGCTTTCGCAGGTCCGACACCGGGGAGCTGTTTTTT. Encoded protein: CASSFRRSDTGELFF.

This clonotype appeared a few times. The CDR3 is CASTPTGGSSYEQYF. In DNA, the CDR3 is TGTGCCAGCACTCCGACAGGCGGAAGCTCCTACGAGCAGTACTTC. The V and J genes are TRBV5-6 and TRBJ2-7; D is perhaps TRBD1 (6 bases). The V and J ends lost 6 bases and 0 bases respectively, with 16 bases between them. This CDR3 is built from 15 residues. Germline V gene lookup returns CDR1 SGHDT and CDR2 YYEEEE. The full variable domain, in which reference TRBV5-6 and TRBJ2-7 provide the parts outside the CDR3, is DAGVTQSPTHLIKTRGQQVTLRCSPKSGHDTVSWYQQALGQGPQFIFQYYEEEERQRGNFPDRFSGHQFPNYSSELNVNALLLGDSALYLCASTPTGGSSYEQYFGPGTRLTVT.

This clonotype was counted a few times. This chain links TRBV3-1 with TRBJ2-7; D call uncertain. The germline V gene has CDR1 LGHDT and CDR2 YNNKEL (reference sequence). The V and J ends lost 1 base and 7 bases respectively, with 14 bases between them. The CDR3 is made up of 14 amino acids. CDR3 bases: TGTGCCAGCAGCCAAGGACCTAGTATAGGGGAGCAGTACTTC. Protein product: CASSQGPSIGEQYF.

A remark on this clonotype: A clone one base away is much larger, so this may be a read error. The chain has TRBV3-1 and TRBJ2-7; 7 nucleotides agree with TRBD1. Germline CDR1 reads LGHDT; CDR2 reads YNNKEL (reference sequence). This CDR3 region has 13 residues. CDR3 sequence (DNA): TGTACCAGCAGCCGACAGGGAAGGAGCGAGCAGTACTTC. It yields the protein CTSSRQGRSEQYF.

The chain links TRBV7-9 to TRBJ1-2; D may be TRBD1 (6 bases). Germline V gene sequence: CDR1 SEHNR, CDR2 FQNEAQ (reference sequence). The CDR3 loop spans 15 amino acids. V was shortened by 5 bases and J by 4 bases, with 17 bases between the two germline ends. The CDR3, as DNA: TGTGCCAGCAGCCCCCCGGGGGGGGCTAGCTATGGCTACACCTTC. Translated: CASSPPGGASYGYTF.

The rearrangement joins TRBV7-9 to TRBJ2-1, with D possibly TRBD1 on 5 matching bases. The CDR3 spans 15 residues. Germline V gene data show CDR1 as SEHNR and CDR2 as FQNEAQ (reference sequence). V dropped 5 bases and J dropped 2 bases, with 13 bases sitting between them. The CDR3 spells CASSPDQGTYNEQFF. The DNA for the CDR3 is TGTGCCAGCAGCCCTGACCAGGGTACCTACAATGAGCAGTTCTTC.

This clonotype was seen a few times. V usage is TRBV29-1 and J usage is TRBJ2-1, with TRBD2 as a possible D gene (5 bases). Germline CDR1 is SQVTM and CDR2 is ANQGSEA. Trimming left V 2 bases short and J 4 bases short, with 6 bases between. The CDR3 is 12 amino acids. The CDR3, as DNA: TGCAGCGTTGAACCGGGATACAATGAGCAGTTCTTC. This codes for CSVEPGYNEQFF.